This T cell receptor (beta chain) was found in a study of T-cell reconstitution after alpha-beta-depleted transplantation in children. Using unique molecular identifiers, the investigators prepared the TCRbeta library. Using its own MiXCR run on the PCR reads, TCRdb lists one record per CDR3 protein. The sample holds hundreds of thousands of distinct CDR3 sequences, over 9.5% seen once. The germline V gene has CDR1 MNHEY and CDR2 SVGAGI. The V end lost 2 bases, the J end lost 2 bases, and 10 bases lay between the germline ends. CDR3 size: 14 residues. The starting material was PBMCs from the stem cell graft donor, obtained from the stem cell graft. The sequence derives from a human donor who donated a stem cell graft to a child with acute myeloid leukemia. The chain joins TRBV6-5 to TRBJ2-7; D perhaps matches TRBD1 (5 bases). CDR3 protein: CASSYADRPYEQYF. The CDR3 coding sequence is TGTGCCAGCAGTTACGCCGACAGACCCTACGAGCAGTACTTC.